Included here is one T cell receptor beta chain sequence, with context. Antigen: not known. This entry belongs to a study of cytomegalovirus exposure and HLA in healthy donors. Study summary: Out of about 360 genotyped donors, about 80% belonged to the Caucasian-associated ancestry cluster.

V shed 2 bases and J 0 bases; nucleotides not matched to a gene: 5. From germline, CDR1 is SGHNT and CDR2 YYREEE (reference sequence). The CDR3 is made up of 15 amino acids. The PCR had 60 Vbeta and 13 Jbeta primers. Sequenced by immunoSEQ multiplex PCR; TCRdb stores in-frame clones only, minus some. This repertoire shows about 130,000 clones, approximately 78% found once; its top ten account for 11%. Regarding the study as a whole: The study listed roughly 160 cytomegalovirus-associated TCR beta chains. Using a false discovery rate of 0.05, a later analysis showed that 15,000 to 20,000 TCR beta sequences were associated with HLA alleles. Highest at DRB1 and lowest at HLA-C, TCR association rates differed among HLA loci in a later analysis.

The TCR sequence derives from a man younger than 45 in good health and CMV-seropositive. J is TRBJ2-7 and V is TRBV5-4; 7 nucleotides match TRBD1. Sequenced material: PBMCs. CDR3 region: CASSFDRASSYEQYF. CDR3 sequence (DNA): TGTGCCAGCAGCTTTGACAGGGCGAGCTCCTACGAGCAGTACTTC. The variable domain in full, completed from reference TRBV5-4 and TRBJ2-7, reads ETGVTQSPTHLIKTRGQQVTLRCSSQSGHNTVSWYQQALGQGPQFIFQYYREEENGRGNFPPRFSGLQFPNYSSELNVNALELDDSALYLCASSFDRASSYEQYFGPGTRLTVT.